The present TCR beta chain was sequenced within a study of neurological immune-mediated disorders. From germline, CDR1 is SGDLS and CDR2 YYNGEE. The CDR3 is made up of 11 amino acids. The ends were cut back, 5 bases at V and 4 bases at J, with 6 bases in the middle. TCRdb processed the 5' RACE reads anew with MiXCR; each CDR3 protein has one entry. The sample shows about 50,000 distinct CDR3 sequences, 10% of them seen only once. Time point here: longitudinal time-point 1 (baseline). This clonotype appeared many times. The origin of this receptor is a woman aged 40-49 years in good health. Material for sequencing was PBMCs. The rearrangement joins TRBV9 to TRBJ2-5; D remains ambiguous. The CDR3 is CASRFGETQYF. For the CDR3, the DNA is TGTGCCAGCAGGTTTGGAGAGACCCAGTACTTC.